Shown below are 2 T cell receptor beta chains from a single sample sequenced in a study of post-analysis software for immune sequencing data. Study-wide results and limits: The five TRBV segments detected at higher frequency in patients than in controls included TRBV5-6, TRBV5-1 and TRBV20-1.

The authors incorporated unique molecular identifiers into the TCR beta cDNA libraries. TCRdb reprocessed the PCR reads via MiXCR and lists one record per CDR3 protein. In the table there are hundreds of thousands of distinct CDR3 sequences, around a third of which are singletons. These TCRs' antigens remain unknown. Sequenced material: blood. These TCRs come from a girl aged 10-17 years with multiple sclerosis.

The chain couples TRBV10-2 to TRBJ2-3, with 10 bases that match TRBD2. Germline-derived CDR1 and CDR2 are WSHSY and SAAADI. The CDR3 runs 16 residues. V was pared by 4 bases and J by 4 bases, with 8 bases of the junction left unmatched. CDR3: CASSGVQAGGADTQYF. CDR3 DNA sequence: TGCGCCAGCAGTGGAGTACAAGCGGGAGGGGCAGATACGCAGTATTTT.

The chain combines TRBV20-1 with TRBJ1-2, with D perhaps TRBD1 (6 bases). The V end was cut by 3 bases, the J end by 8 bases, with 10 bases between. The CDR3 sequence is 11 residues long. Germline V gene data show CDR1 as DFQATT and CDR2 as SNEGSKA (reference sequence). The CDR3 bases are TGCAGTGCTAGCTTGAGGGGGGGCTACACCTTC. This gives the protein CSASLRGGYTF.